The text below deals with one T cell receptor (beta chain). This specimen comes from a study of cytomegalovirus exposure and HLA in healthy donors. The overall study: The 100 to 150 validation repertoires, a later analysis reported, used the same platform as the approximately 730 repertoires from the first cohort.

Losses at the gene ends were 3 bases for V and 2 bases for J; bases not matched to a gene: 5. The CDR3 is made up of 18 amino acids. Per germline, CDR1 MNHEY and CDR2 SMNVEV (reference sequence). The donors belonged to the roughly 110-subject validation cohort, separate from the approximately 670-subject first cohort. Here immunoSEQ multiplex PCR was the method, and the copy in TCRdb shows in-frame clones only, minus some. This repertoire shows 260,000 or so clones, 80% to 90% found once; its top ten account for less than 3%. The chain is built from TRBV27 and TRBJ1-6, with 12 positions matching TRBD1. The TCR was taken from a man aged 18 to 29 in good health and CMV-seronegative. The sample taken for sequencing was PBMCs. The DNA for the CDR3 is TGTGCCAGCAGTTTTGGGACAGGGGGCCGCGCCTATAATTCACCCCTCCACTTT. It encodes CASSFGTGGRAYNSPLHF.